This TCR beta chain was sequenced for a study of blood T cells in healthy people across ages. About the study: Using template switching, researchers captured about one barcoded beta molecule for each two T cells. Overall study findings and caveats: Using unsorted PBMCs precluded a conclusive naive versus antigen-experienced comparison. Roughly linear age-related decline in beta diversity appeared, significant by age around 36.

The CDR3 is 18 residues long. Germline V gene lookup returns CDR1 MNHEY and CDR2 SMNVEV (reference sequence). Trimming removed 2 bases from V and 0 bases from J, with 19 bases in between. On this clonotype: Its antigen is not identified.

The total RNA that was extracted per sample amounted to at least 5 micrograms. Together with a sample-barcoded 5' primer, a J-beta primer mix was included in a second PCR lasting about 6 to 11 cycles. Each CDR3 protein gets one entry after TCRdb re-called the 5' RACE reads with MiXCR. Of over a million distinct CDR3 sequences listed, roughly 60% were seen once; the top ten hold over 5.5%. The sequenced sample consisted of blood. This chain links TRBV27 with TRBJ1-2; no firm D call. The source of this sequence is a man aged 18 to 30 in good health. For the CDR3, the DNA is TGTGCCAGCAGTTTAGTCGGGCCTCTCCTCCTCACTAACTATGGCTACACCTTC. It translates to CASSLVGPLLLTNYGYTF.